These 21 T cell receptor beta chains originate from one sample sequenced in a study of T cells in narcolepsy. Data came from immunoSEQ multiplex PCR; TCRdb stores just in-frame clones and leaves some out. The sample carries about 40,000 clones, roughly 88% recorded once. Material: CD45RA- memory CD4+ T cells from PBMCs. The receptors were gathered from a human donor with narcolepsy.

The chain joins TRBV19 to TRBJ1-1; 8 nucleotides match TRBD1. Germline V CDR1 and CDR2: LNHDA, SQIVND (reference sequence). The CDR3 has 14 amino acids. Trimming cost V 7 bases and J 4 bases; bases outside gene matches: 8. The CDR3 sequence: CASTVRTGSTEAFF. The CDR3 DNA reads as TGTGCCAGTACGGTGAGGACAGGGAGCACTGAAGCTTTCTTT. The full variable domain, with the rest looked up from reference TRBV19 and TRBJ1-1, is DGGITQSPKYLFRKEGQNVTLSCEQNLNHDAMYWYRQDPGQGLRLIYYSQIVNDFQKGDIAEGYSVSREKKESFPLTVTSAQKNPTAFYLCASTVRTGSTEAFFGQGTRLTVV.

This clone was detected only once. CDR3 bases: TGTGCCAGCAGCTTAGCCAACCCTGAAGCTTTCTTT. As protein: CASSLANPEAFF. This chain connects TRBV7-9 to TRBJ1-1; the D is unclear. Per the germline V gene, CDR1 is SEHNR and CDR2 is FQNEAQ (reference sequence). V lost 0 bases and J lost 6, with 5 bases in between. The CDR3 spans 12 residues.

The chain recombines TRBV5-4 with TRBJ2-2; possible D gene TRBD1, 5 bases. This CDR3 region has 15 residues. Trimming stripped 4 bases from V and 0 bases from J, with 10 bases between. Germline CDR1 and CDR2: SGHNT and YYREEE (reference sequence). CDR3: CASSPSGTNTGELFF. The CDR3 DNA sequence: TGTGCCAGCAGCCCGTCAGGGACGAACACCGGGGAGCTGTTTTTT. Full variable domain (outside the CDR3, taken from reference TRBV5-4 and TRBJ2-2): ETGVTQSPTHLIKTRGQQVTLRCSSQSGHNTVSWYQQALGQGPQFIFQYYREEENGRGNFPPRFSGLQFPNYSSELNVNALELDDSALYLCASSPSGTNTGELFFGEGSRLTVL.

This clone was detected only once. The chain carries TRBV27 and TRBJ2-5; D assignment may be TRBD1 or TRBD2 (5 bases each). The CDR3 has 12 residues. V was cut by 6 bases and J by 11 bases, with 16 bases left in between. The germline CDR1 and CDR2 sequences are MNHEY and SMNVEV (reference sequence). CDR3 sequence (DNA): TGTGCCAGCAGCTTGGGCCGAGGGGTGCAGTACTTC. Its protein is CASSLGRGVQYF.

The J gene is TRBJ2-3, the V gene TRBV9; D call uncertain. CDR3 length equals 12 residues. Trimming removed 0 bases from V and 6 bases from J, with 5 bases in between. Germline V gives CDR1 SGDLS, CDR2 YYNGEE. CDR3 protein: CASSVEDDTQYF. CDR3 coding DNA: TGTGCCAGCAGCGTAGAGGATGATACGCAGTATTTT.

This rearrangement joins TRBV9 to TRBJ2-3; D remains ambiguous. The CDR3 sequence is 13 residues long. The V end lost 0 bases, the J end lost 6 bases, and 8 bases lay between the germline ends. The germline CDR1 and CDR2 sequences are SGDLS and YYNGEE. CDR3 DNA: TGTGCCAGCAGCGTAGACCCCGGGGATACGCAGTATTTT. Encoded protein: CASSVDPGDTQYF.

The chain recombines TRBV6-6 with TRBJ2-1, with D maybe TRBD2 (5 bases). Trimming took 6 bases from V and 3 from J, leaving 15 bases between them. The CDR3 covers 15 residues. Germline V gives CDR1 MNHNY, CDR2 SVGAGI (reference sequence). The CDR3 DNA reads as TGTGCCAGCAGCTCCTTAGCGAGAGACTACAATGAGCAGTTCTTC. Protein: CASSSLARDYNEQFF.

This clone was counted a few times. CDR3 DNA sequence: TGTGCCAGCAGCTTCTCCGGGACAGGGGGCACTGAAGCTTTCTTT. It encodes CASSFSGTGGTEAFF. The V call is TRBV7-9, the J call TRBJ1-1; 11 bases agree with TRBD1. J lost 4 bases, V lost 3 bases, and 4 bases had no gene match. CDR1 is SEHNR, CDR2 FQNEAQ, per germline (reference sequence). The CDR3 length is 15 residues.

This chain links TRBV4-2 with TRBJ1-2, with 10 nucleotides matching TRBD1. With V trimmed by 4 bases and J by 2 bases, 7 bases remained unmatched. The CDR3 runs 16 residues. Germline V gene data show CDR1 as LGHNA and CDR2 as YNFKEQ. As DNA, the CDR3 is TGTGCCAGCAGCCGACCTGGACAGGGGGTAAACTATGGCTACACCTTC. Amino acid sequence: CASSRPGQGVNYGYTF.

The chain recombines TRBV5-6 with TRBJ2-7, with a weak D call TRBD2 (6 bases). CDR3 length: 14 residues. In germline, CDR1 is SGHDT, CDR2 YYEEEE. Trimming shortened V by 1 base and J by 6 bases, and 14 bases separated the two germline ends. Here the CDR3 reads CASSLNFWGGEQYF. The CDR3 nucleotides are TGTGCCAGCAGCTTGAACTTCTGGGGAGGCGAGCAGTACTTC.

This clone has more than one count but fewer than ten. The CDR3 is CASSFGANTEAFF. CDR3 DNA sequence: TGTGCCAGCAGCTTCGGGGCGAACACTGAAGCTTTCTTT. J is TRBJ1-1 and V is TRBV7-2, with D possibly being TRBD1 (5 bases). The V gene lost 3 bases and the J gene lost 1 base, with 6 bases spanning the gap. The CDR3 runs 13 residues. Germline V gene lookup returns CDR1 SGHTA and CDR2 FQGNSA.

The CDR3 spells CAWTAPNSNQPQHF. In nucleotides, the CDR3 is TGTGCCTGGACCGCTCCTAATAGCAATCAGCCCCAGCATTTT. The chain joins TRBV30 to TRBJ1-5; unclear D gene. Germline V gives CDR1 GTSNPN, CDR2 SVGIG (reference sequence). V lost 4 bases, J lost 0 bases, and 10 bases lay in between. This CDR3 spans 14 amino acids.

The chain couples TRBV2 to TRBJ1-5; D may be TRBD1 (5 bases). Trimming cost V 7 bases and J 6 bases, with 10 bases left between them. Germline V CDR1 and CDR2: SNHLY, FYNNEI. This CDR3 is built from 12 residues. CDR3 sequence reads: CASNQGSQPQHF. CDR3 coding DNA: TGTGCCAGCAACCAGGGTAGTCAGCCCCAGCATTTT. The variable domain in full, with the rest retrieved from reference TRBV2 and TRBJ1-5, is EPEVTQTPSHQVTQMGQEVILRCVPISNHLYFYWYRQILGQKVEFLVSFYNNEISEKSEIFDDQFSVERPDGSNFTLKIRSTKLEDSAMYFCASNQGSQPQHFGDGTRLSIL.

The rearrangement links TRBV28 to TRBJ2-7, with 8 bases matching TRBD2. The germline CDR1 and CDR2 sequences are MDHEN and SYDVKM. This CDR3 has 15 residues. The V and J ends lost 5 bases and 2 bases, in that order; junction bases with no gene match: 8. The CDR3, as DNA: TGTGCCAGCAGTCCTACGGGAGGGCTCACCTACGAGCAGTACTTC. It codes for CASSPTGGLTYEQYF.

The genes are TRBV4-3 and TRBJ1-1; the match to TRBD1 covers 7 bases. The ends lost 1 base at V and 0 bases at J; junction bases unmatched: 5. The CDR3 is 16 amino acids. The germline V gene encodes CDR1 LGHNA and CDR2 YSLEER. For the CDR3, the DNA is TGCGCCAGCAGCCAAGTGGGGACAGCTATGAACACTGAAGCTTTCTTT. This sequence encodes CASSQVGTAMNTEAFF.

The chain links TRBV18 to TRBJ1-1; TRBD1 agrees at 8 bases. Trimming cost V 3 bases and J 4 bases; bases outside gene matches: 1. The V gene's germline CDR1 is KGHSH and CDR2 LQKENI. CDR3 length: 13 residues. In DNA, the CDR3 is TGTGCCAGCTCACCGCAGGGGGCCACTGAAGCTTTCTTT. This translates into CASSPQGATEAFF.

The J gene is TRBJ2-5, the V gene TRBV5-6; TRBD2 aligns across 13 bases. Germline V gene data show CDR1 as SGHDT and CDR2 as YYEEEE. This CDR3 contains 16 residues. The junction had 6 bases not matched to a gene; V was cut back by 4 bases and J by 3 bases. In nucleotides, the CDR3 is TGTGCCAGCAGCGTTACTAGCGGGGGGGCGAAAGAGACCCAGTACTTC. Amino acids: CASSVTSGGAKETQYF.

In DNA, the CDR3 is TGCGCCAGCAGGTTGACAGACTATGGCTACACCTTC. It yields the protein CASRLTDYGYTF. The chain combines TRBV5-1 with TRBJ1-2; perhaps TRBD1 as D (5 bases). V was shortened by 5 bases and J by 3 bases, with 8 bases between the two germline ends. CDR1 SGHRS and CDR2 YFSETQ come from the germline V gene. The CDR3 runs to 12 residues.

The V call is TRBV7-8, the J call TRBJ2-7; 8 bases are shared with TRBD1. In germline, CDR1 is SGHVS, CDR2 FQNEAQ. The trim removed 5 bases at V and 0 bases at J, leaving 6 bases unmatched. This CDR3 has 15 amino acids. DNA of the CDR3: TGTGCCAGCAGCCGGGACAGGCCCTCCTCCTACGAGCAGTACTTC. Protein sequence: CASSRDRPSSYEQYF. The full variable domain, completed using reference TRBV7-8 and TRBJ2-7, is GAGVSQSPRYKVAKRGQDVALRCDPISGHVSLFWYQQALGQGPEFLTYFQNEAQLDKSGLPSDRFFAERPEGSVSTLKIQRTQQEDSAVYLCASSRDRPSSYEQYFGPGTRLTVT.

The gene calls are TRBV19 and TRBJ2-3, with 8 bases fitting TRBD1. Trimming took 7 bases from V and 1 from J; bases not matched to a gene: 7. Germline V gene data show CDR1 as LNHDA and CDR2 as SQIVND (reference sequence). The CDR3 sequence is 15 residues long. The CDR3 sequence is CASTKTGDRTDTQYF. CDR3 sequence (DNA): TGTGCCAGTACCAAGACAGGGGACCGCACAGATACGCAGTATTTT.

J is TRBJ2-3 and V is TRBV19; D is perhaps TRBD2 (5 bases). V was clipped by 4 bases and J by 6 bases, with 8 bases between them. CDR3 length equals 12 residues. The germline gives CDR1 LNHDA, CDR2 SQIVND (reference sequence). CDR3 amino acids: CASSTRGDTQYF. The CDR3 coding sequence is TGTGCCAGTAGTACCCGCGGGGATACGCAGTATTTT.